This T cell receptor (beta chain) was observed in a study of shared clonotypes between healthy human individuals. CDR3 length: 14 amino acids. CDR1 MNHEY and CDR2 SVGAGI come from the germline V gene. V was cut by 6 bases and J by 4 bases, with 15 bases left in between. Only in-frame clones appear in the TCRdb table, and some are missing; sequencing was by immunoSEQ multiplex PCR. This table holds approximately 980,000 clones, 76% found once. The sequencing sample was made of memory CD4+ T cells sorted from blood. Subset defined: CD45RA-negative fraction. The V call is TRBV6-5, the J call TRBJ1-2; D ambiguous. The sequence derives from a young man in good health. The CDR3 DNA follows: TGTGCCAGCAGCCCCCGACCCGCTAGCTATGGCTACACCTTC. This sequence encodes CASSPRPASYGYTF.